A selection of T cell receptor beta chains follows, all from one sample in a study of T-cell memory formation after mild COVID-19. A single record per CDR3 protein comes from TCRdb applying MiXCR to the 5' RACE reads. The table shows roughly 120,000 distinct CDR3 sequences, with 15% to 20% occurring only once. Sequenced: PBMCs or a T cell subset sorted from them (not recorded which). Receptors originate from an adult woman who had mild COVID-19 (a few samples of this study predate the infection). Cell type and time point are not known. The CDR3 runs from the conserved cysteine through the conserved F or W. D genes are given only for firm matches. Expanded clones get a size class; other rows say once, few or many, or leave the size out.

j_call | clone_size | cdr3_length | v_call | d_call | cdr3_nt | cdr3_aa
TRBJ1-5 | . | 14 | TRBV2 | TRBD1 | TGTGCCAGCACAGGGACAGGGGGCGATCAGCCCCAGCATTTT | CASTGTGGDQPQHF
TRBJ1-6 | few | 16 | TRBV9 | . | TGTGCCAGCAGCCCGGGGACGGGCCCTCTTAATTCACCCCTCCACTTT | CASSPGTGPLNSPLHF
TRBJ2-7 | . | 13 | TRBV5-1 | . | TGCGCCAGCAGCTCCCCGGGGGCTATGGAGCAGTACTTC | CASSSPGAMEQYF
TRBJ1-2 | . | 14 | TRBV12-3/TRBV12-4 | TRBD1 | TGTGCCAGCACCCCCCATCATGCAGGGGGGCACTTCACCTTC | CASTPHHAGGHFTF
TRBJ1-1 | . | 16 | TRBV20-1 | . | TGCAGTGCTGCCGACCCGGGTCGTGCGAGGGACACTGAAGCTTTCTTT | CSAADPGRARDTEAFF
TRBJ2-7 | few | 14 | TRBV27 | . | TGTGCCAGCAGACCGGACAGCGGTTTTTCCGAGCAGTACTTC | CASRPDSGFSEQYF
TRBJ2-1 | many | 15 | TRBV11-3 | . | TGTGCCAGCAGCATAACCCGGGGGACCTACAATGAGCAGTTCTTC | CASSITRGTYNEQFF
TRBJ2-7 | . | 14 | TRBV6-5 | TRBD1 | TGTGCCAGCAGTCCTAGGGACAGCCACACCGAGCAGTACTTC | CASSPRDSHTEQYF
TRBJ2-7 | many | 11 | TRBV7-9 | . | TGTGCCAGCAGCTTCTCCTACGAGCAGTACTTC | CASSFSYEQYF
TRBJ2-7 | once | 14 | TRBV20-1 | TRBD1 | TGCAGTGCTAGAGGCGGACAGGCAGGCTACGAGCAGTACTTC | CSARGGQAGYEQYF
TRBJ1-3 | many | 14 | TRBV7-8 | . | TGTGCCAGCAGCTTAGCGGGGTCTGGAAACACCATATATTTT | CASSLAGSGNTIYF
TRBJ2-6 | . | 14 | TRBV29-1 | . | TGCAGCGTTGAAGGGCCCTCTGGGGCCAACGTCCTGACTTTC | CSVEGPSGANVLTF
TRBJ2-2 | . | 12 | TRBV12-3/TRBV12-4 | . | TGTGCCAGCAAGATCCACACCGTGGAGCTGTTTTTT | CASKIHTVELFF
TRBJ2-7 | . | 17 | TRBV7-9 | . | TGTGCCAGCAGCTTATCGGGTACCGGACTCCGCAGCTACGAGCAGTACTTC | CASSLSGTGLRSYEQYF